The T cell receptor (beta chain) under discussion was sequenced for a study of cytomegalovirus exposure and HLA in healthy donors. Comments on this clone: Its matching antigen is unknown.

Study outcomes and limitations: There were several of the most significant clusters that appeared linked to common viral pathogens in a later analysis.

Participants comprised healthy donors of bone marrow. Primers for the PCR totalled 60 Vbeta and 13 Jbeta. Repertoires were generated with immunoSEQ multiplex PCR, while TCRdb's copy carries only in-frame clones and drops some. The repertoire holds around 130,000 clones, with over 75% as singletons. Sequencing was done on a sample of PBMCs. The sequence derives from a woman aged 18-30 years in good health and CMV-seronegative.

The CDR3 nucleotides are TGTGCCAGCAGTTTATCGGTAGCGGGAGGGGGGGAGACCCAGTACTTC. Protein sequence: CASSLSVAGGGETQYF. The chain is built from TRBV27 and TRBJ2-5; 11 positions match TRBD2. From germline, CDR1 is MNHEY and CDR2 SMNVEV (reference sequence). Trimming took 0 bases from V and 5 from J; bases not matched to a gene: 5. CDR3 length: 16 residues.